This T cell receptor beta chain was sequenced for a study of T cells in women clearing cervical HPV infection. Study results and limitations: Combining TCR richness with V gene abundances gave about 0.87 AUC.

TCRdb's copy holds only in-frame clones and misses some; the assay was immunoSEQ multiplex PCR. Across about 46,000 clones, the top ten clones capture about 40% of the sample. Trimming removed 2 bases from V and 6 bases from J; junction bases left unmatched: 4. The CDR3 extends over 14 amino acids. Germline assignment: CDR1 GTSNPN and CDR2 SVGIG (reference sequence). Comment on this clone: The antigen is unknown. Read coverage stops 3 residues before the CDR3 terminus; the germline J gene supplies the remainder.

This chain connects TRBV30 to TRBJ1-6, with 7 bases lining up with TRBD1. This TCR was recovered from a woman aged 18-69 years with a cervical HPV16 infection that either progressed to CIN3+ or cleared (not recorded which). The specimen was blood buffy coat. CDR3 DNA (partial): TGTGCCTGGAGTCCCGGACAGGCTAATTCACCC. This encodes CAWSPGQANSP. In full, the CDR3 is CAWSPGQANSPLHF.